This TCR beta chain was identified in a study of T-cell reconstitution after alpha-beta-depleted transplantation in children. This clonotype was observed many times. Preparation of the TCRbeta library used unique molecular identifiers. TCRdb re-called the PCR reads through MiXCR, storing one row per CDR3 protein. The sample gives 55,000 to 85,000 distinct CDR3 sequences, roughly 11% of which show up once; approximately 13% is in the top ten. The TCR originated in a boy aged 5-17 years with acute myeloid leukemia, due to receive a stem cell transplant. The sample in question was PBMCs, obtained before TCRalphabeta/CD19-depleted stem cell transplant.

CDR3 DNA sequence: TGTGCCAGCAGTTTAGGAAGTGGTGCTAATGAAAAACTGTTTTTT. Protein product: CASSLGSGANEKLFF. The rearrangement uses TRBV12-3 or TRBV12-4 and TRBJ1-4; D remains ambiguous. The CDR3 consists of 15 residues. V lost 1 base, J lost 3 bases, and 9 bases lay in between.